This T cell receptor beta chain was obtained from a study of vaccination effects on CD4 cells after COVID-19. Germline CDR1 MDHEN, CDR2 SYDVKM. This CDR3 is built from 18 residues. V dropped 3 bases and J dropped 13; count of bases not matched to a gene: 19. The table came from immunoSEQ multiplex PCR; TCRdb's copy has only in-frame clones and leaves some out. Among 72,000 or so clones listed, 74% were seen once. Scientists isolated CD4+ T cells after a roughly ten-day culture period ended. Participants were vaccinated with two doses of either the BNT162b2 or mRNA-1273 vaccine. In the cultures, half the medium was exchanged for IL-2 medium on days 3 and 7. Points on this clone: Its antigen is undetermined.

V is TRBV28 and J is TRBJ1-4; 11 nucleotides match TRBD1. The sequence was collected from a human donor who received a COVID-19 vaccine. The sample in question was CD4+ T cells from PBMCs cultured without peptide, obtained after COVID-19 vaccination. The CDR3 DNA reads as TGTGCCAGCAGTTTTCAGGACAGGGGGCGTAGGAGAAGGATCGGACTGTTTTTT. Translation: CASSFQDRGRRRRIGLFF. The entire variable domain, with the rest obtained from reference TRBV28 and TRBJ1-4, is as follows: DVKVTQSSRYLVKRTGEKVFLECVQDMDHENMFWYRQDPGLGLRLIYFSYDVKMKEKGDIPEGYSVSREKKERFSLILESASTNQTSMYLCASSFQDRGRRRRIGLFFGSGTQLSVL.